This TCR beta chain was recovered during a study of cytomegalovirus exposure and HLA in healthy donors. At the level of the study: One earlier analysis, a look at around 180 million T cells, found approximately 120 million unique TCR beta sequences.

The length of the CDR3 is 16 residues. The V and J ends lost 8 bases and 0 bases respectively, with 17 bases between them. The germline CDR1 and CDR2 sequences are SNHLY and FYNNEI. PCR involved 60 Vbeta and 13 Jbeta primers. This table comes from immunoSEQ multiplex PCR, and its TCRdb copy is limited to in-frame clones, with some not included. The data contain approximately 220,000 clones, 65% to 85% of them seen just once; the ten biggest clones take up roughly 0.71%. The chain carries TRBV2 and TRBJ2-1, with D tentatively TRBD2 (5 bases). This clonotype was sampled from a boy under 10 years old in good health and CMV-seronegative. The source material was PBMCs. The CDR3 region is CASAKEGFSSYNEQFF. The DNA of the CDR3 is TGTGCCAGCGCTAAAGAGGGATTTAGCTCCTACAATGAGCAGTTCTTC.